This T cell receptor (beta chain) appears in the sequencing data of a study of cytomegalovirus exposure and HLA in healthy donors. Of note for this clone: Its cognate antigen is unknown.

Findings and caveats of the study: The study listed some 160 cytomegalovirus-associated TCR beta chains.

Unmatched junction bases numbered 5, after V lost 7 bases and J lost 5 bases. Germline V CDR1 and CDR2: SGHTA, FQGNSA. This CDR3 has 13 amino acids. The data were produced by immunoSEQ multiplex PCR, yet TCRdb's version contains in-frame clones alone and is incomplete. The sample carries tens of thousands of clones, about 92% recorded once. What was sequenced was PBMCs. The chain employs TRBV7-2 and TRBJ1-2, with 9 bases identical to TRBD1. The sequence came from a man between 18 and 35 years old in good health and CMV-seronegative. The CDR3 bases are TGTGCCAGCAACGGCGACAGGGGGTATGGCTACACCTTC. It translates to CASNGDRGYGYTF.